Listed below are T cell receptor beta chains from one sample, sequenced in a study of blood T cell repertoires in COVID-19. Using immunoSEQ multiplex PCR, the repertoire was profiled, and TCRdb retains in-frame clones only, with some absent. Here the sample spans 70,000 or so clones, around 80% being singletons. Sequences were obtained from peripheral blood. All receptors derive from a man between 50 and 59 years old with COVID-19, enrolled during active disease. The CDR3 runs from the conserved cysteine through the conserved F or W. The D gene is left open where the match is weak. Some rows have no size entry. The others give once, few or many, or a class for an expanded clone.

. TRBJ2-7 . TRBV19 TGTGCCAGTAGTACCGGGATATTGGACTCCTACGAGCAGTACTTC CASSTGILDSYEQYF
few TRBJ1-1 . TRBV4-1 TGCGCCAGCAGCCAAGACAGGGGAAAAACTGAAGCTTTCTTT CASSQDRGKTEAFF
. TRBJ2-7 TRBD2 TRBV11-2 TGTGCCAGCAGCTTAGTGGGGAGGGACGAGCAGTACTTC CASSLVGRDEQYF
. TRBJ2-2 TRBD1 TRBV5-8 TGTGCCAGCAGCCCCACAGGGGCGCCGACCGGGGAGCTGTTTTTT CASSPTGAPTGELFF
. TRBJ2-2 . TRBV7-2 TGTGCCAGCAGCTTACTAGCTCCTAAGAACACCGGGGAGCTGTTTTTT CASSLLAPKNTGELFF
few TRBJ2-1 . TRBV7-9 TGTGCCAGCAGCTCGCGGAGGAGGGGTCCACTTGAGCAGTTCTTC CASSSRRRGPLEQFF
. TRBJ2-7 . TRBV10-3 TGTGCCATCAGCGGACTGGACGAGCAGTACTTC CAISGLDEQYF
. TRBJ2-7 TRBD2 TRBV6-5 TGTGCCATCCTAGCGGGAAACGAGCAGTACTTC CAILAGNEQYF
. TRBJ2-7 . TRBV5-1 TGCGCCAGCAGCTCTCAGGAGGGTCTCGAGCAGTACTTC CASSSQEGLEQYF
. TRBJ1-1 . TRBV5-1 TGCGCCAGCAGCTTGGGGACAGCCAACACTGAAGCTTTCTTT CASSLGTANTEAFF
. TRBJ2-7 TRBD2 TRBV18 TGTGCCAGCCGATCCTCGGGAGGCACCTACGAGCAGTACTTC CASRSSGGTYEQYF
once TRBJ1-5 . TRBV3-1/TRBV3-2 TGTGCCAGCAGCCAAGGGTCGGTGTACGAACAGCCCCAGCATTTT CASSQGSVYEQPQHF
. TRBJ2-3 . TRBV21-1 TGTGCCAGCAGCAAAGGTCCGACGCAGTATTTT CASSKGPTQYF
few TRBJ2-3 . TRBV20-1 TGCAGTGCAGTACTCGCAGATACGCAGTATTTT CSAVLADTQYF
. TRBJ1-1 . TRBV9 TGTGCCAGCAGCGTCCACATAAACACTGAAGCTTTCTTT CASSVHINTEAFF
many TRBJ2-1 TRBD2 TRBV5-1 TGCGCCAGCCGCGCTACGGGAGGCGGGAGAGAACAGTTCTTC CASRATGGGREQFF
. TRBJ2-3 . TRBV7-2 TGTGCCAGCAGCTTAGCGGCTAGCACAGATACGCAGTATTTT CASSLAASTDTQYF
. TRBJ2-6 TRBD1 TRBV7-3 TGTGCCAGCAGCTCCCAGGGGACAGGGTTGGGCTCTGGGGCCAACGTCCTGACTTTC CASSSQGTGLGSGANVLTF
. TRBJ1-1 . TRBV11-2 TGTGCCAGCAGCTTTTCTGGGAGGAGCACTGAAGCTTTCTTT CASSFSGRSTEAFF
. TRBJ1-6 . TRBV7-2 TGTGCCAGCAACCTCGACACCTCAAATTCACCCCTCCACTTT CASNLDTSNSPLHF
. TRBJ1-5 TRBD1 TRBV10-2 TGCGCCAGCAGTCCGACAGGGAGAGGTCAGCCCCAGCATTTT CASSPTGRGQPQHF
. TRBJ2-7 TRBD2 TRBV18 TGTGCCAGCTCACCCGCGGGAGGGCCGGGGGAGCAGTACTTC CASSPAGGPGEQYF
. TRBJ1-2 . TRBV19 TGTGCCAGTAGTCCCCCGGGTCCGAACTGGGATGGCTACACCTTC CASSPPGPNWDGYTF
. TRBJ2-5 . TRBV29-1 TGCAGCGTTAGCCAGGGGCAAGAGACCCAGTACTTC CSVSQGQETQYF
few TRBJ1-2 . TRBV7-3 TGTGCCAGCAGCTTAAGTGGTGGTACAGGGTCCTACACCTTC CASSLSGGTGSYTF
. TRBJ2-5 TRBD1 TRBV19 TGTGCCAGTAGAAGGACAGGGCAGGAGACCCAGTACTTC CASRRTGQETQYF